These 21 T cell receptor beta chains were sequenced from one sample in a study of tumor-infiltrating lymphocytes in primary liver carcinoma. TCR beta cDNA came from about 500 ng total RNA, primed with a constant-region primer. Researchers made the TCR beta libraries by running three nested multiplex PCR rounds with slightly modified ARM-PCR. The two initial PCR rounds, 9 to 11 cycles each, used TRBV1-TRBV30 forward and C-beta reverse primers. In TCRdb, the multiplex PCR reads were re-called with MiXCR into one record per CDR3 protein. The repertoire includes about 320,000 distinct CDR3 sequences, about 62% of them detected once, and approximately 9% sits in the top ten. The researchers obtained blood RNA from unsorted whole blood and also extracted germline DNA. Sequencing was carried out using peripheral blood. The receptors shown here come from a middle-aged man with primary liver carcinoma and hepatitis B virus infection.

This clonotype came up many times. The DNA for the CDR3 is TGCAGCGTTTCCAGGGAATCCGATACGCAGTATTTT. Its protein product is CSVSRESDTQYF. The chain couples TRBV29-1 to TRBJ2-3; a weak D match, TRBD1 (5 bases). The CDR3 runs to 12 residues. The germline V and J ends were trimmed by 5 bases and 6 bases, with 12 bases remaining between them. Germline-derived CDR1 and CDR2 are SQVTM and ANQGSEA.

To note about this clonotype: This sequence may be a read error, since a much larger clone differs from it by one base. The chain uses TRBV6-1 and TRBJ2-1, with 12 bases matching TRBD2. Per the germline V gene, CDR1 is MNHNS and CDR2 is SASEGT. The CDR3 covers 17 residues. The CDR3 nucleotides are TGTGCCAGCAGTGAACGATCTAGCGGGAGGGCCTACAATGAGCAGCTCTTC. Protein sequence: CASSERSSGRAYNEQLF.

Notes on this clonotype: The junction does not match germline at one end; this may be a read error. This chain connects TRBV28 to TRBJ2-2; TRBD2 aligns across 8 bases. The CDR3 contains 15 residues. Germline CDR1 reads MDHEN; CDR2 reads SYDVKM. The CDR3 DNA reads as TGTACCAGCAGCACTAGCGGTACGAACACCGGGGAGCTGTTTTTT. It yields the protein CTSSTSGTNTGELFF.

In the case of this clonotype: This may stem from a read error, because a much larger clone lies one nucleotide away. This likely comes from a read error, as the CDR3 has no conserved phenylalanine or tryptophan at its end. The chain recombines TRBV10-3 with TRBJ1-6; TRBD1 is a possible D gene (6 bases). The germline V and J ends were trimmed by 6 bases and 9 bases, with 15 bases remaining between them. This CDR3 is 14 amino acids long. Germline loops: CDR1 ENHRY, CDR2 SYGVKD. The CDR3 nucleotides read TGTGCCATCAGGGACCAGAACAGGGTTTCACCCCTCCACTAT. Translating it yields CAIRDQNRVSPLHY.

The chain carries TRBV10-3 and TRBJ2-3; D possibly uses TRBD1 or TRBD2 (5 bases each). Germline V lookup: CDR1 ENHRY, CDR2 SYGVKD. The V end was cut by 7 bases, the J end by 5 bases, with 19 bases between. The CDR3 is 15 residues long. The DNA for the CDR3 is TGTGCCATCATCCAGAGGGGACCGACCATAGATACGCAGTATTTT. This gives the protein CAIIQRGPTIDTQYF.

Concerning this clonotype: Just one base apart from a much larger clone, this may be a read error. J is TRBJ2-1 and V is TRBV5-4; TRBD2 matches at 10 bases. Looked up from germline, CDR1 is SGHNT and CDR2 is YYREEE (reference sequence). The CDR3 has 13 residues. CDR3 sequence (DNA): TGTGCCGGCAGCTTGTTGGCTAGCGGGAGTCTGTTCTTC. As protein: CAGSLLASGSLFF.

This clonotype has only a few counts. The chain joins TRBV12-3 or TRBV12-4 to TRBJ1-1; 7 bases are a match to TRBD1. With 6 bases clipped from V and 5 bases from J, the junction kept 6 bases outside the gene matches. This CDR3 has 13 amino acids. Written as DNA, the CDR3 is TGTGCCAGCAGAAGGACAGGTCAGACTGAAGCTTTCTTT. Translating gives CASRRTGQTEAFF.

A remark on this clonotype: A clone one base away is much larger, so this may be a read error. The chain couples TRBV14 to TRBJ2-6; 10 bases agree with TRBD1. CDR1 SGHDN and CDR2 FVKESK come from the germline V gene. The CDR3 contains 18 residues. The DNA for the CDR3 is TGTGCCAGCAGCTCAAGACAGGGGGCGCGCTCTGGGGTCAACGTCCTGACTTTC. Protein sequence: CASSSRQGARSGVNVLTF.

On this clonotype: This CDR3 fails to terminate in the conserved phenylalanine or tryptophan, so it likely reflects a read error. This rearrangement joins TRBV20-1 to TRBJ1-1; tentative D call: TRBD1 (5 bases). The CDR3 extends over 12 amino acids. In germline, CDR1 is DFQATT, CDR2 SNEGSKA (reference sequence). V shed 8 bases and J shed 9 bases, with 19 bases lying between them. For the CDR3, the DNA is TGCAGTTTCCTAGCGGGGGGAGTGCAAGCTTTCCTT. Translating gives CSFLAGGVQAFL.

This clonotype was detected many times. This chain joins TRBV6-1 and TRBJ1-3; D is unresolved. The CDR3 is 14 amino acids. V shed 4 bases and J shed 1 base, with 8 bases lying between them. Per the germline V gene, CDR1 is MNHNS and CDR2 is SASEGT. The CDR3 coding sequence is TGTGCCAGCAGTGCAACAACGTCTGGAAACACCATATATTTT. Its translation is CASSATTSGNTIYF.

With respect to this clonotype: At one of its ends the junction is not consistent with the germline gene, which may arise from a read error. The chain recombines TRBV6-5 with TRBJ1-1; D gene ambiguous. CDR1 is MNHEY and CDR2 is SVGAGI in the germline V gene. The CDR3 consists of 13 residues. CDR3 residues: CTSSFRVNTEAIF. In DNA, the CDR3 is TGTACCAGCAGCTTCCGGGTGAACACTGAAGCTATCTTT.

This clonotype was detected ten times or more. The V and J genes are TRBV29-1 and TRBJ2-3; no clear D gene. Looked up from germline, CDR1 is SQVTM and CDR2 is ANQGSEA. There are 14 residues in the CDR3. Trimming shortened V by 4 bases and J by 0 bases, and 11 bases separated the two germline ends. Written as DNA, the CDR3 is TGCAGCGTTGCTCCTGCTACTAGCACAGATACGCAGTATTTT. It translates to CSVAPATSTDTQYF.

Worth noting for this clonotype: This likely comes from a read error, as the CDR3 has no conserved phenylalanine or tryptophan at its end. The rearrangement uses TRBV5-5 and TRBJ2-1; 10 bases agree with TRBD1. V shed 3 bases and J 10 bases; nucleotides not matched to a gene: 7. Germline V lookup: CDR1 SGHKS, CDR2 YYEKEE (reference sequence). There are 14 residues in the CDR3. The CDR3 protein is CASSSTGGGDEQFS. In DNA form, the CDR3 reads TGTGCCAGCAGCTCGACAGGGGGCGGGGACGAGCAGTTCTCC.

Of note for this clonotype: With a much larger clone just one base away, this may be a read error. V gene TRBV6-5 combines with J gene TRBJ2-3; D tentatively reads TRBD1 or TRBD2 (5 bases each). With 2 bases removed from V and 7 bases from J, the gap between germline ends came to 10 bases. The CDR3 covers 13 residues. Germline CDR1 is MNHEY and CDR2 is SVGAGI. Written as DNA, the CDR3 is TGTGCCAGCAGTTACGAGGGGCCAAATACGCAGTATTTT. Its protein is CASSYEGPNTQYF.

The rearrangement links TRBV14 to TRBJ2-1; D not resolved. The CDR3 is made up of 15 amino acids. Per the germline V gene, CDR1 is SGHDN and CDR2 is FVKESK. V shed 4 bases and J shed 0 bases, with 10 bases lying between them. The DNA for the CDR3 is TGTGCCAGCAGCCCGACCCGTAGCTCCTACAATGAGCAGTTCTTC. This gives the protein CASSPTRSSYNEQFF.

Note on this clonotype: A read error may explain this, as a much larger clone is one base away. The genes are TRBV6-2 or TRBV6-3 and TRBJ2-6; tentatively, D is TRBD1 (5 bases). Germline V gene lookup returns CDR1 MNHEY and CDR2 SVGEGT. The CDR3 extends over 16 amino acids. The CDR3 nucleotides read TGTGCCAGCAGTTACTCCATAGGTCTTGGGGCCAAAGTCCTGACTTTC. Protein sequence: CASSYSIGLGAKVLTF.

This clonotype came up many times. The CDR3 protein is CSAGGGTNTEAFF. DNA of the CDR3: TGCAGCGCCGGGGGGGGAACGAACACTGAAGCTTTCTTT. The chain couples TRBV29-1 to TRBJ1-1; tentatively, D is TRBD1 (5 bases). Germline-derived CDR1 and CDR2 are SQVTM and ANQGSEA. This CDR3 contains 13 residues. V dropped 7 bases and J dropped 1 base, with 13 bases sitting between them.

This clonotype showed up just a few times. The J gene is TRBJ2-7, the V gene TRBV7-8, with a possible D match to TRBD2 (7 bases). Germline V gene lookup returns CDR1 SGHVS and CDR2 FQNEAQ. CDR3 length: 16 residues. V was cut by 4 bases and J by 6 bases, with 22 bases left in between. CDR3 bases: TGTGCCAGCAGCTCCAGGGGAGGGATACTAGGATTCGAGCAGTACTTC. It codes for CASSSRGGILGFEQYF.

The J gene is TRBJ2-7, the V gene TRBV24-1; the match to TRBD2 covers 10 bases. The ends lost 3 bases at V and 2 bases at J; junction bases unmatched: 3. This CDR3 is 15 amino acids long. CDR1 KGHDR and CDR2 SFDVKD come from the germline V gene. In nucleotides, the CDR3 is TGTGCCACCAGTGATCGGACTAGCGGAGCCTACGAGCAGTACTTC. Residues: CATSDRTSGAYEQYF.

This clonotype was seen repeatedly, ten times or more. The gene calls are TRBV5-1 and TRBJ2-2; D is unclear. This CDR3 contains 12 residues. Trimming removed 0 bases at V and 6 bases at J, with 3 bases between. Per the germline V gene, CDR1 is SGHRS and CDR2 is YFSETQ. This CDR3 reads CASSLESGELFF. The DNA of the CDR3 is TGCGCCAGCAGCTTGGAGTCCGGGGAGCTGTTTTTT.

Notes on this clonotype: A read error may account for a junction end that differs from germline. The chain links TRBV11-3 to TRBJ2-1; no definite D call. Germline V gene lookup returns CDR1 SGHNT and CDR2 YENEEA. The CDR3 length is 13 residues. The CDR3, as DNA: TGTGCCAACAGCTTAACCTCGAACAATGAGCAGTTCTTC. Amino acid sequence: CANSLTSNNEQFF.